This T cell receptor beta chain derives from a study of blood T cell repertoires in COVID-19. About the study: The United States, Italy and Spain supplied acute and convalescent COVID-19 samples.

Assay: immunoSEQ multiplex PCR; the TCRdb copy retains only in-frame clones and omits some. The data show more than 150,000 clones, about 90% seen once. Germline CDR1 reads SGHAT; CDR2 reads FQNNGV. V shed 1 base and J shed 2 bases, with 9 bases lying between them. The CDR3 is 15 amino acids. The rearrangement joins TRBV11-2 to TRBJ1-3; the D is unclear. The source is a woman younger than 45 who had recovered from COVID-19. The sequencing sample was made of PBMCs or T cells enriched from blood (not recorded which). For the CDR3, the DNA is TGTGCCAGCAGCTTAGCACATACCCCTGGAAACACCATATATTTT. Protein sequence: CASSLAHTPGNTIYF.